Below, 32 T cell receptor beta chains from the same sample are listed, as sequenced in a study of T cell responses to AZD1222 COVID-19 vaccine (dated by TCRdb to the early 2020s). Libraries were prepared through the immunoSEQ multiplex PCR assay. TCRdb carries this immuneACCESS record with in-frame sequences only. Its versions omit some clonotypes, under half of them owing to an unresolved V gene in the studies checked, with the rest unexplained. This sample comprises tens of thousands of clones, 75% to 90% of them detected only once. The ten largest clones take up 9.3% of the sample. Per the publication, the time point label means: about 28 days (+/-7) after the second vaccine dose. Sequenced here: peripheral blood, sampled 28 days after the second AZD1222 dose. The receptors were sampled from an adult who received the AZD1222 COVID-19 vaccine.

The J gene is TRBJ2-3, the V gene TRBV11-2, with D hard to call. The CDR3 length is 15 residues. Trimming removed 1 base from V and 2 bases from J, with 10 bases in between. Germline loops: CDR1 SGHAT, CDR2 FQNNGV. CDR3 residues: CASSLARRLTDTQYF. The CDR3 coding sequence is TGTGCCAGCAGCTTAGCTCGGCGGCTCACAGATACGCAGTATTTT. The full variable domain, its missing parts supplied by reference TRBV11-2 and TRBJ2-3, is EAGVAQSPRYKIIEKRQSVAFWCNPISGHATLYWYQQILGQGPKLLIQFQNNGVVDDSQLPKDRFSAERLKGVDSTLKIQPAKLEDSAVYLCASSLARRLTDTQYFGPGTRLTVL.

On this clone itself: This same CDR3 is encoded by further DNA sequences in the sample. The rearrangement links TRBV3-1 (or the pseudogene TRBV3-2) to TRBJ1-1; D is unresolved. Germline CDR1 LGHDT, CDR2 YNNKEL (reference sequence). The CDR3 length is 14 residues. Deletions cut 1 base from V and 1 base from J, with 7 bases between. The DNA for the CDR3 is TGTGCCAGCAGCCAAGTCGGCGGGAACACTGAAGCTTTCTTT. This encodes CASSQVGGNTEAFF.

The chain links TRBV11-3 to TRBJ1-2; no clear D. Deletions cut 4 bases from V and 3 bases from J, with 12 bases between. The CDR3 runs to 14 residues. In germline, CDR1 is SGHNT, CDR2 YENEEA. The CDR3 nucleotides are TGTGCCAGCAGCTCCGTCGGCAGGTACTATGGCTACACCTTC. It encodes CASSSVGRYYGYTF.

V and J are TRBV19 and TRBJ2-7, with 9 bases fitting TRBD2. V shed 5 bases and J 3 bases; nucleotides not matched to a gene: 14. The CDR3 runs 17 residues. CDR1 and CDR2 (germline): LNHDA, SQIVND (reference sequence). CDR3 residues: CASSSTGLARNHYEQYV. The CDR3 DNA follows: TGTGCCAGTAGTTCTACCGGACTAGCGAGGAACCACTACGAGCAGTACGTC.

CDR3 amino acids: CASSRQGLQETQYF. DNA for the CDR3: TGTGCCAGCAGCCGACAGGGCCTCCAAGAGACCCAGTACTTC. The rearrangement uses TRBV14 and TRBJ2-5, with TRBD1 matching 7 bases. The CDR3 covers 14 residues. J was trimmed by 1 base and V by 4 bases; bases with no gene match: 3. Per the germline V gene, CDR1 is SGHDN and CDR2 is FVKESK.

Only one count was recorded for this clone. This chain's CDR3 is CASTPGQVNQPQHF. CDR3 nucleotides: TGTGCCAGCACGCCGGGACAGGTCAATCAGCCCCAGCATTTT. The chain has TRBV6-5 and TRBJ1-5, with 8 nucleotides matching TRBD1. J gave up 3 bases and V 7 bases, and 5 bases lay outside the gene matches. This CDR3 has 14 residues. CDR1 and CDR2 from the germline V gene are MNHEY and SVGAGI.

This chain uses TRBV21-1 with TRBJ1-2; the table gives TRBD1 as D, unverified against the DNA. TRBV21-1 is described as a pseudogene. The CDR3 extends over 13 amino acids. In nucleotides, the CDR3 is TGTGCCAGCAGCAAGGACACTAACTATGGCTACACCTTC. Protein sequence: CASSKDTNYGYTF.

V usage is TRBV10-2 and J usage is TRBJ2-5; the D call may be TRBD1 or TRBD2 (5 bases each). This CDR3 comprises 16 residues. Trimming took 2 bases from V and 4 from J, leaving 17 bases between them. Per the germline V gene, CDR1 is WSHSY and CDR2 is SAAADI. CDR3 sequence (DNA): TGCGCCAGCAGTGAGCCGAGGGACGCTGGGGCAGAGACCCAGTACTTC. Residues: CASSEPRDAGAETQYF.

CDR3 protein: CASSFGLTGLSGNTIYF. CDR3 DNA: TGCGCCAGCAGCTTTGGCCTGACAGGGCTCTCTGGAAACACCATATATTTT. The chain combines TRBV5-1 with TRBJ1-3; 7 nucleotides align to TRBD1. Germline V lookup: CDR1 SGHRS, CDR2 YFSETQ. Trimming cost V 2 bases and J 0 bases; bases outside gene matches: 8. This CDR3 is 17 amino acids long.

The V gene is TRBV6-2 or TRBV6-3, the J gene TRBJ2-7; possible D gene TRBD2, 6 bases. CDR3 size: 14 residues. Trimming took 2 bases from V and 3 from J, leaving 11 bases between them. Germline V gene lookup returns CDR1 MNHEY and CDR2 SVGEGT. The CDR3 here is CASSYGGTLYEQYV. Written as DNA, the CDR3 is TGTGCCAGCAGTTACGGGGGGACCCTCTACGAGCAGTACGTC.

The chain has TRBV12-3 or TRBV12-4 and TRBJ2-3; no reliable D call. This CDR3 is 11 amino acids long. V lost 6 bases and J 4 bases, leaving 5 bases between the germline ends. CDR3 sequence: CASSPADTQYF. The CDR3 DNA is TGTGCCAGCAGCCCTGCAGATACGCAGTATTTT.

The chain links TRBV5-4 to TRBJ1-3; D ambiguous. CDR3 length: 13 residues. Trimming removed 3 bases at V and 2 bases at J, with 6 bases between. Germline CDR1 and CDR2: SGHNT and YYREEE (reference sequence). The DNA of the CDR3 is TGTGCCAGCAGCTCCGAGCCTGGAAACACCATATATTTT. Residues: CASSSEPGNTIYF.

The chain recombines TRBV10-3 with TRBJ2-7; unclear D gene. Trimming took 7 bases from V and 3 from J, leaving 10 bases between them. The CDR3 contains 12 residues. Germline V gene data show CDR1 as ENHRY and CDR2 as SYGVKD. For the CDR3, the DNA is TGTGCCATCAACCGATCTTACTACGAGCAGTACGTC. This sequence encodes CAINRSYYEQYV.

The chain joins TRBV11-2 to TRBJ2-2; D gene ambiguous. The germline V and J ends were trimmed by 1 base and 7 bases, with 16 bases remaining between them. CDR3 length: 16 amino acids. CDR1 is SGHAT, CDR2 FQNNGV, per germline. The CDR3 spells CASSLGWLVRGGELFF. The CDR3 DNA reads TGTGCCAGCAGCTTAGGGTGGTTGGTTAGAGGCGGGGAGCTGTTTTTT.

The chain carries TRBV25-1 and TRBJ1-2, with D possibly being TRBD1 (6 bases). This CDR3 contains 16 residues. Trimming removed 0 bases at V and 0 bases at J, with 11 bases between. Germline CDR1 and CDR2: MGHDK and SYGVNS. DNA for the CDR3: TGTGCCAGCAGTGAATACTGGGACACCCCTAACTATGGCTACACCTTC. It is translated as CASSEYWDTPNYGYTF.

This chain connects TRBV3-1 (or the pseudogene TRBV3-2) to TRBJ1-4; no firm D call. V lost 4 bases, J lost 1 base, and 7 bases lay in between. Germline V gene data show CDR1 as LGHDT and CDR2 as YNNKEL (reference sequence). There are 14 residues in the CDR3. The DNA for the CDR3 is TGTGCCAGCAGCCCCCCCGTAACTAATGAAAAACTGTTTTTT. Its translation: CASSPPVTNEKLFF.

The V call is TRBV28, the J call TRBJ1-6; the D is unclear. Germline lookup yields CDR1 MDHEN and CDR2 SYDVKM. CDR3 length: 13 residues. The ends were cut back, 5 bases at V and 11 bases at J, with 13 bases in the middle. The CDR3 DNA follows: TGTGCCAGCAGTCCCACTCCTGCGGCACCCCTCCACTTT. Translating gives CASSPTPAAPLHF.

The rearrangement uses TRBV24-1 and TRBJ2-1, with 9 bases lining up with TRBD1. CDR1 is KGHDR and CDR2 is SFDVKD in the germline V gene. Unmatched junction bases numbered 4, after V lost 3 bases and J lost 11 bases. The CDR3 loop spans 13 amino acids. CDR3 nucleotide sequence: TGTGCCACCAGTGATCCAGGGACAGGGAAGCAGTTCTTC. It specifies CATSDPGTGKQFF.

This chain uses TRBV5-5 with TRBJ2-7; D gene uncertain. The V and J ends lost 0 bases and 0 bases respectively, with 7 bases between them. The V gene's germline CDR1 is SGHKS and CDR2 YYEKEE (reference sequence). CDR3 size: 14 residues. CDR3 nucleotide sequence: TGTGCCAGCAGCTTGGGGGTGAGCTCCTACGAGCAGTACGTC. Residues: CASSLGVSSYEQYV.

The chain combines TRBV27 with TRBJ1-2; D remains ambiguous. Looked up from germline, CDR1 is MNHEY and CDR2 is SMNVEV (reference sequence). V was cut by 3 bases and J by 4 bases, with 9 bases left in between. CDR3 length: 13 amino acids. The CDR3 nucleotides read TGTGCCAGCAGTTTCCGGGAGAGCTATGGCTACACCTTC. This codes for CASSFRESYGYTF.

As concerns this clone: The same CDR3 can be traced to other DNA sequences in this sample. CDR3 bases: TGTGCCAGCAGCGTAGTACCGGGGGAAAAACTGTTTTTT. Translation gives CASSVVPGEKLFF. The V gene is TRBV9, the J gene TRBJ1-4; D is ambiguous. V was pared by 0 bases and J by 8 bases, with 8 bases between. This CDR3 is 13 amino acids long. CDR1 and CDR2 (germline): SGDLS, YYNGEE. The whole variable domain, remainder taken from reference TRBV9 and TRBJ1-4, is DSGVTQTPKHLITATGQRVTLRCSPRSGDLSVYWYQQSLDQGLQFLIQYYNGEERAKGNILERFSAQQFPDLHSELNLSSLELGDSALYFCASSVVPGEKLFFGSGTQLSVL.

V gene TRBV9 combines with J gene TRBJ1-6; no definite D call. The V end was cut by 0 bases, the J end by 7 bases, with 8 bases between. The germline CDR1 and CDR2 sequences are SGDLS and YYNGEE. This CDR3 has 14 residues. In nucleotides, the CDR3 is TGTGCCAGCAGCGTAGAACTGGCGAATTCACCCCTCCACTTT. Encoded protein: CASSVELANSPLHF.

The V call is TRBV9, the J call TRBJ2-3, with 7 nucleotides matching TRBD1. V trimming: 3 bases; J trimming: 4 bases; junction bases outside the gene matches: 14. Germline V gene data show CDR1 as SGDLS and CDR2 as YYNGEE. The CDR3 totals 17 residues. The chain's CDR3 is CASSAKTGRLPSDTQYF. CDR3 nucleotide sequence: TGTGCCAGCAGCGCTAAGACAGGGCGCCTGCCGTCAGATACGCAGTATTTT.

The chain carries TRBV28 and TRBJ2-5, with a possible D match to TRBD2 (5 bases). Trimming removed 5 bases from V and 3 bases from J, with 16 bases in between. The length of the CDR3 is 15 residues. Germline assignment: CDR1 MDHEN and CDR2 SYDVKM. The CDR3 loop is CASSLSLVRKETQYF. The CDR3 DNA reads TGTGCCAGCAGTCTCTCACTAGTGCGAAAAGAGACCCAGTACTTC. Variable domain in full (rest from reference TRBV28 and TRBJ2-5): DVKVTQSSRYLVKRTGEKVFLECVQDMDHENMFWYRQDPGLGLRLIYFSYDVKMKEKGDIPEGYSVSREKKERFSLILESASTNQTSMYLCASSLSLVRKETQYFGPGTRLLVL.

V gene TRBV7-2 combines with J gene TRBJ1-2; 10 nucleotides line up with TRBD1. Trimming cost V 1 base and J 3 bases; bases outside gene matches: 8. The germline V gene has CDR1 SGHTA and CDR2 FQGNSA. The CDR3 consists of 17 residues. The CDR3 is CASSLVLGTGAHYGYTF. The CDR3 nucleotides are TGTGCCAGCAGCTTAGTGCTCGGGACAGGGGCGCACTATGGCTACACCTTC.

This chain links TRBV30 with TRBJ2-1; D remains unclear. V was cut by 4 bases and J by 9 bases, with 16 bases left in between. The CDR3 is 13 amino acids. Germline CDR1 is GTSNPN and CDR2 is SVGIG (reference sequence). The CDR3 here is CAWTATPRGEQFF. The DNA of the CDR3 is TGTGCCTGGACCGCGACCCCTCGCGGTGAGCAGTTCTTC.

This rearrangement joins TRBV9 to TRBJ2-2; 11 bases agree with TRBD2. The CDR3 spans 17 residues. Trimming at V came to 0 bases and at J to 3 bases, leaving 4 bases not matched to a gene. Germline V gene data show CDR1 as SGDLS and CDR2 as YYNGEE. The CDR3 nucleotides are TGTGCCAGCAGCGTAGGGACTAGCGGGCGATACACCGGGGAGCTGTTTTTT. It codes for CASSVGTSGRYTGELFF.

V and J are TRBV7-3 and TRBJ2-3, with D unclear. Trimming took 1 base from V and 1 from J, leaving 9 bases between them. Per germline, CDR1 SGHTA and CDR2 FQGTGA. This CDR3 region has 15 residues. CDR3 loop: CASSLMGARTDTQYF. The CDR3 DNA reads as TGTGCCAGCAGCTTAATGGGCGCCCGCACAGATACGCAGTATTTT. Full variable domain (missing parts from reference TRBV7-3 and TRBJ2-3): GAGVSQTPSNKVTEKGKYVELRCDPISGHTALYWYRQSLGQGPEFLIYFQGTGAADDSGLPNDRFFAVRPEGSVSTLKIQRTERGDSAVYLCASSLMGARTDTQYFGPGTRLTVL.

CDR3 coding DNA: TGTGCCAGCAGCTTAGCCGGTCAGTTCACTGAAGCTTTCTTT. It encodes CASSLAGQFTEAFF. This chain connects TRBV11-2 to TRBJ1-1; D gene ambiguous. Trimming removed 1 base from V and 4 bases from J, with 10 bases in between. Germline CDR1 reads SGHAT; CDR2 reads FQNNGV. The CDR3 extends over 14 amino acids.

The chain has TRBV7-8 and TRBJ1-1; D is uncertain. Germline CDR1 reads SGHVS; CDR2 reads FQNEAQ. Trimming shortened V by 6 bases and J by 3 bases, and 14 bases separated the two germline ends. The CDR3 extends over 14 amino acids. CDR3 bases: TGTGCCAGCAGGAAAAGGGAAGTGGACACTGAAGCTTTCTTT. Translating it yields CASRKREVDTEAFF. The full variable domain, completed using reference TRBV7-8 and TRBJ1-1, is GAGVSQSPRYKVAKRGQDVALRCDPISGHVSLFWYQQALGQGPEFLTYFQNEAQLDKSGLPSDRFFAERPEGSVSTLKIQRTQQEDSAVYLCASRKREVDTEAFFGQGTRLTVV.

CDR3 sequence: CASSQGLAGGFKQFF. The CDR3 bases are TGTGCCAGCAGCCAAGGATTAGCGGGGGGGTTTAAGCAGTTCTTC. This chain links TRBV4-2 with TRBJ2-1; 11 bases are shared with TRBD2. This CDR3 region has 15 residues. Germline assignment: CDR1 LGHNA and CDR2 YNFKEQ. The V gene end was trimmed by 1 base and the J gene end by 11 bases; junction bases not matched to a gene: 7.

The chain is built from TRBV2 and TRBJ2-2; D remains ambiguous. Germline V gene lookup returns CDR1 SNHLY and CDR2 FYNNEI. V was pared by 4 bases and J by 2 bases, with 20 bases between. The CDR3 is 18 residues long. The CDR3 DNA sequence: TGTGCCAGCAGTGCTGGAATTGGTGTTTTGGGAAACACCGGGGAGCTGTTTTTT. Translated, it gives CASSAGIGVLGNTGELFF.